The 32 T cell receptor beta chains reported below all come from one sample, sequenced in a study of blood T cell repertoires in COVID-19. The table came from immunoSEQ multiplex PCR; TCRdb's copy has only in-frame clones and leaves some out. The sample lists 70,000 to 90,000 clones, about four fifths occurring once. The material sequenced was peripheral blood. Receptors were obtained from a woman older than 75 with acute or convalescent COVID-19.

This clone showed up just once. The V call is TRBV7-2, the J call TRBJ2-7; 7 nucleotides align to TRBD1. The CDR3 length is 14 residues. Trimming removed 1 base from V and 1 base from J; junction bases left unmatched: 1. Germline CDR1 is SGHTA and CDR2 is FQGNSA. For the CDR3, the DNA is TGTGCCAGCAGCTTAGGGGACAGATCCTACGAGCAGTACTTC. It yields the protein CASSLGDRSYEQYF.

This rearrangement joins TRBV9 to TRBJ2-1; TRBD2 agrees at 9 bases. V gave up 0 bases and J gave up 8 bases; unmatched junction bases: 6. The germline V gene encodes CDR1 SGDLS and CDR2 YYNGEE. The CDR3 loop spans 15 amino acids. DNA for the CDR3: TGTGCCAGCAGCGTAGGTAGCGGGAGAGGATATGAGCAGTTCTTC. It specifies CASSVGSGRGYEQFF.

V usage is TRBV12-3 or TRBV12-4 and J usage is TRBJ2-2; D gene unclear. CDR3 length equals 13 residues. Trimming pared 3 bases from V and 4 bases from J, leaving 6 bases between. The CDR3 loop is CASSFISTGELFF. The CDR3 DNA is TGTGCCAGCAGTTTTATCAGCACCGGGGAGCTGTTTTTT.

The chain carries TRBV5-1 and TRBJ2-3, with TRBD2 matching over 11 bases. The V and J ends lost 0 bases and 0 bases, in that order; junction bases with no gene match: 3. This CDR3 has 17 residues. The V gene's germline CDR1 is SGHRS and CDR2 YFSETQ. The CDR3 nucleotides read TGCGCCAGCAGCTTGGTCGGACTAGCGGGTAGCACAGATACGCAGTATTTT. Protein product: CASSLVGLAGSTDTQYF.

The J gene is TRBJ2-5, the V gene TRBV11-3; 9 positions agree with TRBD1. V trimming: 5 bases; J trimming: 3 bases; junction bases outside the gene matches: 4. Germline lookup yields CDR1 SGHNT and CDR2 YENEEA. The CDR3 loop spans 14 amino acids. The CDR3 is CASSGTGNEETQYF. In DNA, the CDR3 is TGTGCCAGCAGCGGGACAGGGAACGAAGAGACCCAGTACTTC. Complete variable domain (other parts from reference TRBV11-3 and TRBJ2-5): EAGVVQSPRYKIIEKKQPVAFWCNPISGHNTLYWYLQNLGQGPELLIRYENEEAVDDSQLPKDRFSAERLKGVDSTLKIQPAELGDSAVYLCASSGTGNEETQYFGPGTRLLVL.

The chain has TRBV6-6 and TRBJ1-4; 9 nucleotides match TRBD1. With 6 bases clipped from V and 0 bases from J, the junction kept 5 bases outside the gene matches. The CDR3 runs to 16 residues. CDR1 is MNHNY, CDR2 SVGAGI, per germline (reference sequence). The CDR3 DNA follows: TGTGCCAGCAGACCTGGACAGGGGTCAACTAATGAAAAACTGTTTTTT. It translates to CASRPGQGSTNEKLFF.

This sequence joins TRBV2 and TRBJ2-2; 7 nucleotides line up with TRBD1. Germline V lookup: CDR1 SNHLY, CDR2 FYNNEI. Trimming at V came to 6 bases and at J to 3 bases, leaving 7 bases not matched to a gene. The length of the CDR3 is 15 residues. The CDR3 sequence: CASREKTGDTGELFF. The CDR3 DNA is TGTGCCAGCAGAGAAAAAACAGGGGACACCGGGGAGCTGTTTTTT.

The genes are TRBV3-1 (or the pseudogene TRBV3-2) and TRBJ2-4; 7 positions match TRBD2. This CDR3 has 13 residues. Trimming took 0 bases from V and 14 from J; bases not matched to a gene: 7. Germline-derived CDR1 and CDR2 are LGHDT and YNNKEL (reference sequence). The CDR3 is CASSQDHQSGKYF. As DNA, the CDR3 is TGTGCCAGCAGCCAAGATCATCAGAGCGGGAAGTACTTC.

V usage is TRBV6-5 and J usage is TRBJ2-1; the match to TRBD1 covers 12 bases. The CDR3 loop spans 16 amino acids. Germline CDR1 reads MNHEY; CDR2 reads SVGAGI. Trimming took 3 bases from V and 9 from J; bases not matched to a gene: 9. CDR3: CASSYGTGGGGGEQFF. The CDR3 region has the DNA TGTGCCAGCAGTTATGGGACAGGGGGCGGAGGGGGTGAGCAGTTCTTC.

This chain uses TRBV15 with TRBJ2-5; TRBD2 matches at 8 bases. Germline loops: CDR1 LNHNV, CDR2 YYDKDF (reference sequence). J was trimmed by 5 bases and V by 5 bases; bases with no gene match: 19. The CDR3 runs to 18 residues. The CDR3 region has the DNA TGTGCCACCAGCGAGGCGCTCCCCATCACTAGCGGCGGGGAGACCCAGTACTTC. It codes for CATSEALPITSGGETQYF.

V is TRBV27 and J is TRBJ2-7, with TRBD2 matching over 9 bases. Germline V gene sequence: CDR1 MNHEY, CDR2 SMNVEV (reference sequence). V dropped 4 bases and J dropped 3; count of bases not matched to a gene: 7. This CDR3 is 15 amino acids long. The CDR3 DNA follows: TGTGCCAGCAGTTGGGGAGCGGGAGGAGGCTACGAGCAGTACTTC. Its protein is CASSWGAGGGYEQYF.

The CDR3 DNA reads TGTGCCAGCAGCCGCGGACAGTATAATTCACCCCTCCACTTT. It encodes CASSRGQYNSPLHF. This sequence joins TRBV7-9 and TRBJ1-6, with a possible D match to TRBD1 (6 bases). CDR3 length: 14 amino acids. V lost 5 bases and J 4 bases, leaving 9 bases between the germline ends. Germline V gene sequence: CDR1 SEHNR, CDR2 FQNEAQ (reference sequence). The whole variable domain, filled in from reference TRBV7-9 and TRBJ1-6, reads DTGVSQNPRHKITKRGQNVTFRCDPISEHNRLYWYRQTLGQGPEFLTYFQNEAQLEKSRLLSDRFSAERPKGSFSTLEIQRTEQGDSAMYLCASSRGQYNSPLHFGNGTRLTVT.

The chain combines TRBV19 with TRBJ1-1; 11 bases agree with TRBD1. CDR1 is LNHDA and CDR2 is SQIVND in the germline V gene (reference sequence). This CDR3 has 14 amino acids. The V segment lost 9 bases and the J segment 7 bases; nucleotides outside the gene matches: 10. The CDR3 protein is CASRDRGGLVEAFF. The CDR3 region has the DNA TGTGCCAGCAGGGACAGGGGGGGATTAGTTGAAGCTTTCTTT.

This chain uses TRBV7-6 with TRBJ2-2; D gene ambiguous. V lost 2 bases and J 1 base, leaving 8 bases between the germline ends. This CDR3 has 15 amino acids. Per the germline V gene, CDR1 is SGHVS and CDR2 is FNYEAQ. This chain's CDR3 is CASSLQPGNTGELFF. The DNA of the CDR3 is TGTGCCAGCAGCTTACAACCAGGGAACACCGGGGAGCTGTTTTTT.

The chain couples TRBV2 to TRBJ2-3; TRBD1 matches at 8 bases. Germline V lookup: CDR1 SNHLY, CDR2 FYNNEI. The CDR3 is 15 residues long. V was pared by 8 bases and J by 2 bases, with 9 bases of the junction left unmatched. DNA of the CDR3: TGTGCCAGCGCCCGACAGGGGAGGAACACAGATACGCAGTATTTT. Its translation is CASARQGRNTDTQYF.

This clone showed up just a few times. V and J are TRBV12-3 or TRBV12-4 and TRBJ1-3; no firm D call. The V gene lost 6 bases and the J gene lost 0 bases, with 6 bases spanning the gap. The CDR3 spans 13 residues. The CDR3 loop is CASRQSSGNTIYF. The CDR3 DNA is TGTGCCAGCAGACAGAGCTCTGGAAACACCATATATTTT.

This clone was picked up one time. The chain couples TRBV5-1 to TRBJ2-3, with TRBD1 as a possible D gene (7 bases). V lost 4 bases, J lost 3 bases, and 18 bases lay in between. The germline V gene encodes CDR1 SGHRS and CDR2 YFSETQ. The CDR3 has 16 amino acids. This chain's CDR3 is CASSPPEGARTDTQYF. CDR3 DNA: TGCGCCAGCAGCCCCCCGGAGGGGGCCCGGACAGATACGCAGTATTTT.

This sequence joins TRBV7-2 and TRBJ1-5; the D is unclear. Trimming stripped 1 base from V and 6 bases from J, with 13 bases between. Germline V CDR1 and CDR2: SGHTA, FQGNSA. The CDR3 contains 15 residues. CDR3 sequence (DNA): TGTGCCAGCAGCTTAGGCACCACAGACGGTCAGCCCCAGCATTTT. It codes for CASSLGTTDGQPQHF.

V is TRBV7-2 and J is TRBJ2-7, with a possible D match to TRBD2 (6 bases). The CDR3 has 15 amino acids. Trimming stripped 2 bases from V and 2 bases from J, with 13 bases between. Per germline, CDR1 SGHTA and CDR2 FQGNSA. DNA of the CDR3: TGTGCCAGCAGCTTAAACGTGGGGGGACCCTACGAGCAGTACTTC. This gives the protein CASSLNVGGPYEQYF.

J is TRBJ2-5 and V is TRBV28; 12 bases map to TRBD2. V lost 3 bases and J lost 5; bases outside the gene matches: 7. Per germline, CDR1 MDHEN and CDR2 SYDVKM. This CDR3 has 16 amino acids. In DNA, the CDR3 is TGTGCCAGCAGTTTCGCACTAGCGGGAGGTGCCGAGACCCAGTACTTC. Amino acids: CASSFALAGGAETQYF.

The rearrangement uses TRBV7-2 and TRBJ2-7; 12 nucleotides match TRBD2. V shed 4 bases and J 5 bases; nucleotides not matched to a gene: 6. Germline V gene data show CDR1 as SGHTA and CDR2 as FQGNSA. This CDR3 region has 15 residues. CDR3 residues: CASSSPTSGSNEQYF. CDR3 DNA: TGTGCCAGCAGCTCCCCGACTAGCGGGAGTAACGAGCAGTACTTC.

CDR3 protein: CASSDASGGAIRAKNIQYF. CDR3 nucleotide sequence: TGTGCCAGCAGTGACGCTAGCGGGGGGGCGATACGAGCCAAAAACATTCAGTACTTC. V usage is TRBV6-1 and J usage is TRBJ2-4; 12 bases are shared with TRBD2. The J segment lost 0 bases and the V segment lost 3 bases, leaving 9 bases of the junction unmatched. The CDR3 has 19 amino acids. Germline values: CDR1 MNHNS, CDR2 SASEGT.

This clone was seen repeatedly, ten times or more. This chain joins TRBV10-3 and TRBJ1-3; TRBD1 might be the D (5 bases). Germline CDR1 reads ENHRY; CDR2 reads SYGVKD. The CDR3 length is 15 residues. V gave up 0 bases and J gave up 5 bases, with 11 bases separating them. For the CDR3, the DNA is TGTGCCATCAGTGAGTCGATTACAGGCCGAAACACCATATATTTT. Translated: CAISESITGRNTIYF.

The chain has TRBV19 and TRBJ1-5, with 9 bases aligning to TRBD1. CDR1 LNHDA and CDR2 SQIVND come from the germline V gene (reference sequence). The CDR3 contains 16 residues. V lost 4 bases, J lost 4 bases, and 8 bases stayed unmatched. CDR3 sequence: CASSKQGASGNQPQHF. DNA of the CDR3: TGTGCCAGTAGTAAACAGGGGGCAAGTGGAAATCAGCCCCAGCATTTT.

The CDR3 DNA reads as TGCGCCAGCAGGGATACGGGACAGGGGTACACTGAAGCTTTCTTT. Translating gives CASRDTGQGYTEAFF. The V gene is TRBV5-1, the J gene TRBJ1-1; 10 nucleotides agree with TRBD1. Germline loops: CDR1 SGHRS, CDR2 YFSETQ. The ends lost 5 bases at V and 3 bases at J; junction bases unmatched: 7. The CDR3 runs to 15 residues. Full variable domain (remainder filled in from reference TRBV5-1 and TRBJ1-1): KAGVTQTPRYLIKTRGQQVTLSCSPISGHRSVSWYQQTPGQGLQFLFEYFSETQRNKGNFPGRFSGRQFSNSRSEMNVSTLELGDSALYLCASRDTGQGYTEAFFGQGTRLTVV.

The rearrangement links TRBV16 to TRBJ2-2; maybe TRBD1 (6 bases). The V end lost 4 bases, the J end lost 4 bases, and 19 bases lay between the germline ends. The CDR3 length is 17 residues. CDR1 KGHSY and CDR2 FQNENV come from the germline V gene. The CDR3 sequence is CASSPNLNLGGTGELFF. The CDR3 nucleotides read TGTGCCAGCAGCCCCAACCTGAATTTAGGGGGCACCGGGGAGCTGTTTTTT.

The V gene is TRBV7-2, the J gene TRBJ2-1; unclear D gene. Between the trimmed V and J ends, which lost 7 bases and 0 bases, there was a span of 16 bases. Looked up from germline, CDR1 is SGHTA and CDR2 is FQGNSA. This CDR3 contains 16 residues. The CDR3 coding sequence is TGTGCCAGCACCCCCGTGTCCGCCAGCTCCTACAATGAGCAGTTCTTC. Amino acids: CASTPVSASSYNEQFF.

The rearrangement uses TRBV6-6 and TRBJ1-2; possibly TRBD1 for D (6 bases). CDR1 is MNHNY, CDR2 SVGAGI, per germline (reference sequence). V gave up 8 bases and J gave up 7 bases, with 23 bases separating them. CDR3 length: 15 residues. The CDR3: CASSEGGGPQGGYTF. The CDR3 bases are TGTGCCAGCTCTGAGGGGGGGGGCCCGCAGGGTGGCTACACCTTC.

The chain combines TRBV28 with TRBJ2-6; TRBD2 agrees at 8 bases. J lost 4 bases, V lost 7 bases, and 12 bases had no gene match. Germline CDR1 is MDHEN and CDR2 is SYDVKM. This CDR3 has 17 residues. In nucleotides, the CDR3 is TGTGCCAGCACCCGGGTCGGACTAGCTTCAGGGGCCAACGTCCTGACTTTC. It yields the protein CASTRVGLASGANVLTF.

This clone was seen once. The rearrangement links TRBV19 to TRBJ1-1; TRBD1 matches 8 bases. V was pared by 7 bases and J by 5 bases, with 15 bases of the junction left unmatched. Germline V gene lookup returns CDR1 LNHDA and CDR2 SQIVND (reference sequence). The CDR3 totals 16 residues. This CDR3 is CASTLGGWDRKTEAFF. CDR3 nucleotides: TGTGCCAGTACCTTAGGGGGATGGGACAGGAAAACTGAAGCTTTCTTT. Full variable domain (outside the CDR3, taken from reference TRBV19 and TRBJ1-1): DGGITQSPKYLFRKEGQNVTLSCEQNLNHDAMYWYRQDPGQGLRLIYYSQIVNDFQKGDIAEGYSVSREKKESFPLTVTSAQKNPTAFYLCASTLGGWDRKTEAFFGQGTRLTVV.

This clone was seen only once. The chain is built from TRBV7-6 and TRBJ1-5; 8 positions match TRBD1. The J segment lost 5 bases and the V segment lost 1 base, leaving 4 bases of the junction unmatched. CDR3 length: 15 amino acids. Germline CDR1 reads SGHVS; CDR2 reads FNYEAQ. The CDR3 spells CASSLVQGADQPQHF. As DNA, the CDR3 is TGTGCCAGCAGCTTAGTCCAGGGGGCGGATCAGCCCCAGCATTTT.

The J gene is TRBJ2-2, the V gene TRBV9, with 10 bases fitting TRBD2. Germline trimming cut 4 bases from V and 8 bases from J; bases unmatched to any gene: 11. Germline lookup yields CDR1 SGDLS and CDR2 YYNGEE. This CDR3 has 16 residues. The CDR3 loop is CASSPRLAGAVGELFF. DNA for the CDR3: TGTGCCAGCAGCCCCCGGCTAGCGGGGGCGGTGGGGGAGCTGTTTTTT.